This TCR beta chain was captured by sequencing in a study of T cells in Graves' hyperthyroidism and ophthalmopathy. The study, taken as a whole, reports: A model built on 13 V-J features separated ophthalmopathy from stable hyperthyroidism. Ophthalmopathy was predicted by the model a median of about six months ahead of onset.

This CDR3 is 13 amino acids long. V shed 5 bases and J shed 3 bases, with 10 bases lying between them. There were TCR beta CDR3 regions amplified from RNA transcripts. HTBI primers were used for first-round RT-PCR of the TCR CDR3. Each CDR3 protein is one row after TCRdb ran MiXCR on the multiplex PCR reads. The sample lists hundreds of thousands of distinct CDR3 sequences, approximately 15% occurring once. Stable disease denoted Graves' hyperthyroidism without ophthalmopathy progression within 18 months. Uncontrolled infection, other autoimmune disease, pregnancy or lactation excluded patients. In its sample, this clonotype was seen many times. Its antigen is unidentified.

Sequencing was performed on blood. The receptor's source is a woman in her late teens or twenties with Graves' hyperthyroidism. The genes are TRBV12-3 or TRBV12-4 and TRBJ1-2; D is perhaps TRBD1 (5 bases). The CDR3 coding sequence is TGTGCCAGCAGTCGGGACCTCTACTATGGCTACACCTTC. Amino acid sequence: CASSRDLYYGYTF.